The clone carrying this T cell receptor beta chain was recorded once. Other DNA sequences in this specimen translate into the identical CDR3. The data derive from a study of blood T cell repertoires in COVID-19. Looked up from germline, CDR1 is SGHRS and CDR2 is YFSETQ. The CDR3 totals 14 residues. V lost 4 bases, J lost 4 bases, and 5 bases stayed unmatched. Authors' data handling: Amplifying reference gene primers gave estimates of nucleated cell counts. Measured with immunoSEQ multiplex PCR; TCRdb has only the in-frame clones, and not every one. Clone size and V and J calls were adopted from that table, with D and trimming inferred from the DNA. The repertoire includes more than 300,000 clones, 88% of them detected once, and approximately 7.4% sits in the top ten.

Sequences were obtained from peripheral blood. The TCR comes from an older woman with COVID-19, enrolled during active disease. The chain combines TRBV5-1 with TRBJ1-1; 9 nucleotides line up with TRBD1. CDR3 in DNA: TGCGCCAGCAGCCTCGGGACAGGGAGCACTGAAGCTTTCTTT. It specifies CASSLGTGSTEAFF.